These 8 T cell receptor beta chains share one sample of origin, sequenced in a study of metastatic and nonmetastatic thyroid tumors (dated by TCRdb to 2020 to 2021). Before undergoing thyroid surgery, none of the patients had been given any kind of treatment. The method was PCR. Sequencer: Illumina HiSeq 4000. TCRdb reprocessed the public reads (quality trimming at Q25 with fastp, clone calling with MiXCR) and kept in-frame beta chains. This sample has around 50,000 clones in its table, and 22% of those were observed once. The biggest ten clones account for about 4% of the sample. Specimen: blood. The receptors here all came from a male donor with papillary thyroid cancer or a benign thyroid nodule (not recorded which). Some clones in this sample may be carry-over from other donors' samples.

This clone was found a few times. The V and J genes are TRBV4-2 and TRBJ2-3; 10 bases are a match to TRBD2. The V and J ends lost 3 bases and 0 bases, in that order; junction bases with no gene match: 12. CDR1 and CDR2 (germline): LGHNA, YNFKEQ. The CDR3 extends over 19 amino acids. The CDR3 DNA reads as TGTGCCAGCAGCCAGGATCCAGCGGGAGGGCCGAGTAGCACAGATACGCAGTATTTT. Its protein is CASSQDPAGGPSSTDTQYF.

V gene TRBV3-1 combines with J gene TRBJ2-7; 9 bases align to TRBD1. Looked up from germline, CDR1 is LGHDT and CDR2 is YNNKEL (reference sequence). The trim removed 4 bases at V and 6 bases at J, leaving 4 bases unmatched. The CDR3 length is 13 residues. The CDR3 nucleotides read TGTGCCAGCAGCCGACAGGGGGGTGGCGAGCAGTACTTC. It yields the protein CASSRQGGGEQYF.

The chain is built from TRBV3-1 and TRBJ1-2; D unclear. The V gene's germline CDR1 is LGHDT and CDR2 YNNKEL (reference sequence). CDR3 length equals 12 residues. The V and J ends lost 1 base and 7 bases respectively, with 7 bases between them. The CDR3 sequence is CASSQAGSGYTF. The DNA for the CDR3 is TGTGCCAGCAGCCAAGCCGGGTCTGGCTACACCTTC. Drawing the rest from reference TRBV3-1 and TRBJ1-2, the complete variable domain is DTAVSQTPKYLVTQMGNDKSIKCEQNLGHDTMYWYKQDSKKFLKIMFSYNNKELIINETVPNRFSPKSPDKAHLNLHINSLELGDSAVYFCASSQAGSGYTFGSGTRLTVV.

CDR3 sequence: CASSVRQGGNTIYF. In nucleotides, the CDR3 is TGTGCCAGCAGCGTTCGACAGGGAGGAAACACCATATATTTT. V usage is TRBV7-2 and J usage is TRBJ1-3; 7 bases agree with TRBD1. Germline V gene data show CDR1 as SGHTA and CDR2 as FQGNSA. V dropped 5 bases and J dropped 4; count of bases not matched to a gene: 5. The CDR3 consists of 14 residues.

In this sample, this clone turned up a few times. This chain links TRBV28 with TRBJ1-6; D is unresolved. V was shortened by 6 bases and J by 15 bases, with 12 bases between the two germline ends. The V gene's germline CDR1 is MDHEN and CDR2 SYDVKM. The CDR3 has 11 residues. CDR3: CASREDMILHF. The DNA for the CDR3 is TGTGCCAGCAGGGAAGACATGATCCTCCACTTT.

This clone was counted once. The rearrangement uses TRBV20-1 and TRBJ1-2, with D perhaps TRBD1 (5 bases). V shed 2 bases and J shed 8 bases, with 15 bases lying between them. Germline CDR1 reads DFQATT; CDR2 reads SNEGSKA (reference sequence). This CDR3 comprises 13 residues. This chain's CDR3 is CSARSVGQGGYTF. The CDR3 nucleotides are TGCAGTGCTAGATCGGTAGGGCAGGGCGGCTACACCTTC.

This clone was seen ten or more times. This may arise from a read error, as a much more abundant clone is one base away. The chain joins TRBV6-1 to TRBJ2-1; a weak D match, TRBD1 (6 bases). Between the trimmed V and J ends, which lost 0 bases and 6 bases, there was a span of 12 bases. This CDR3 contains 15 residues. The germline V gene has CDR1 MNHNS and CDR2 SASEGT. DNA for the CDR3: TGTGCCAGCAGTGAAGCGGCAGGGGAAGGCAATGAGCAGTTCTTC. Encoded protein: CASSEAAGEGNEQFF.

This clone was recorded a few times. The limits of the CDR3 on the DNA are not certain, so only TCRdb's listed CDR3 is given. The chain has TRBV28 and TRBJ2-3; TRBD2, the D gene given by the table, was not confirmed from the DNA. CDR1 and CDR2 from the germline V gene are MDHEN and SYDVKM. With termini counted, the CDR3 has 17 amino acids. CDR3 amino acids: CASSSSDGRRGTYTQYF.